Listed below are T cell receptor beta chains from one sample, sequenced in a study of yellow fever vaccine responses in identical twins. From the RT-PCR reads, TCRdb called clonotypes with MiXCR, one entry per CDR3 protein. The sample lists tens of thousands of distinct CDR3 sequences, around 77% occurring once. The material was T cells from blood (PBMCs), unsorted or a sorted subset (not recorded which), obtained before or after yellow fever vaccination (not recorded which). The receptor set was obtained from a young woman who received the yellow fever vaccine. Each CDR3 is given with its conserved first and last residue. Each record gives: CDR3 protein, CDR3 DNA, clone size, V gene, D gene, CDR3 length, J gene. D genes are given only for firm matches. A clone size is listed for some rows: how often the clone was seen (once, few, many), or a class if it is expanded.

CDR3: CSVTQGARTGELFF; DNA: TGCAGCGTGACACAGGGGGCGCGCACCGGGGAGCTGTTTTTT; size: .; V: TRBV29-1; D: TRBD1; length: 14; J: TRBJ2-2
CDR3: CSVARAETQYF; DNA: TGCAGCGTTGCTAGGGCGGAGACCCAGTACTTC; size: .; V: TRBV29-1; D: .; length: 11; J: TRBJ2-5
CDR3: CASSDRDLEAFF; DNA: TGTGCCAGCAGCGACAGGGACCTTGAAGCTTTCTTT; size: .; V: TRBV6-4; D: TRBD1; length: 12; J: TRBJ1-1
CDR3: CASSEVGQSYEQYF; DNA: TGTGCCAGCAGTGAAGTGGGACAGAGCTACGAGCAGTACTTC; size: .; V: TRBV2; D: TRBD1; length: 14; J: TRBJ2-7
CDR3: CASSVGPSGTGELFF; DNA: TGCGCCAGCAGTGTTGGGCCTAGCGGGACGGGGGAGCTGTTTTTT; size: .; V: TRBV10-1; D: TRBD2; length: 15; J: TRBJ2-2
CDR3: CSARPPMYGYTF; DNA: TGCAGTGCTAGGCCTCCTATGTATGGCTACACCTTC; size: .; V: TRBV20-1; D: .; length: 12; J: TRBJ1-2
CDR3: CASSPRGQGTNEKLFF; DNA: TGTGCCAGCAGCCCTAGGGGACAGGGAACTAATGAAAAACTGTTTTTT; size: .; V: TRBV4-2; D: TRBD1; length: 16; J: TRBJ1-4
CDR3: CASSQSRSYNEQFF; DNA: TGTGCCAGCAGCCAGTCTCGGTCCTACAATGAGCAGTTCTTC; size: .; V: TRBV3-1; D: .; length: 14; J: TRBJ2-1
CDR3: CSVALGRSGANVLTF; DNA: TGCAGCGTTGCCCTGGGCAGGTCCGGGGCCAACGTCCTGACTTTC; size: once; V: TRBV29-1; D: .; length: 15; J: TRBJ2-6
CDR3: CSVELTDTQYF; DNA: TGCAGCGTTGAACTCACAGATACGCAGTATTTC; size: few; V: TRBV29-1; D: .; length: 11; J: TRBJ2-3
CDR3: CASSSSGTSIYEQYF; DNA: TGTGCCAGCAGCAGCTCCGGGACTAGCATCTACGAGCAGTACTTC; size: .; V: TRBV5-5; D: TRBD2; length: 15; J: TRBJ2-7
CDR3: CASSQEGQATDEQFF; DNA: TGTGCCAGCAGCCAAGAGGGACAGGCCACAGATGAGCAGTTCTTC; size: .; V: TRBV4-2; D: TRBD1; length: 15; J: TRBJ2-1
CDR3: CATSDNTVGGWDEQFF; DNA: TGTGCCACCAGTGACAACACGGTTGGGGGATGGGATGAGCAGTTCTTC; size: .; V: TRBV24-1; D: .; length: 16; J: TRBJ2-1
CDR3: CASTTTGSTEAFF; DNA: TGTGCCAGCACCACGACAGGGAGCACTGAAGCTTTCTTT; size: .; V: TRBV11-1; D: TRBD1; length: 13; J: TRBJ1-1